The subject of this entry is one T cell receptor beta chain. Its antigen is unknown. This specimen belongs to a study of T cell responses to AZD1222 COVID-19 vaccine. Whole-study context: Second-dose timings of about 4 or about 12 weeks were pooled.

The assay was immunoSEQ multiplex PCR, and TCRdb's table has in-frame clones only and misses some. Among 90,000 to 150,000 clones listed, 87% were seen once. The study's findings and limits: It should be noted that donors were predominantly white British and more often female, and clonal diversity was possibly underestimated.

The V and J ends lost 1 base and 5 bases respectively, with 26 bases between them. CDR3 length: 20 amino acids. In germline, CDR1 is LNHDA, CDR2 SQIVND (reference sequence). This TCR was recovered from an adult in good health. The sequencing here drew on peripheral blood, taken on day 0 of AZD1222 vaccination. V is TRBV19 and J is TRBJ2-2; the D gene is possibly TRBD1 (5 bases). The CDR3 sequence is CASSIGSAVDSVVRTGELFF. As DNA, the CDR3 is TGTGCCAGTAGTATAGGATCGGCGGTTGACAGTGTTGTGAGGACCGGGGAGCTGTTTTTT.